A selection of T cell receptor beta chains follows, all from one sample in a study of identical twins. TCRdb re-analysed the 5' RACE reads in MiXCR, keeping a single row per CDR3 protein. The sample lists approximately 550,000 distinct CDR3 sequences; about 20% were seen once. The same data also went into a second study, on yellow fever vaccine responses in identical twins.

The material sequenced was CD4+ T cells sorted from blood. The source of these receptors is a woman aged 18-30 years in good health. Each CDR3 is given with its conserved first and last residue. D genes are given only for firm matches. Clone size is given for some rows only: seen once, a few or many times, or a class if the clone is expanded.

J: TRBJ1-3; V: TRBV28; D: TRBD1; size: NA; CDR3: CASSLDRFYSGNTIYF; DNA: TGTGCCAGCAGTCTGGACAGGTTCTACTCTGGAAACACCATATATTTT
J: TRBJ2-1; V: TRBV10-3; D: NA; size: NA; CDR3: CAITSRTEINEQFF; DNA: TGTGCCATCACCTCTCGGACAGAGATCAATGAGCAGTTCTTC
J: TRBJ2-1; V: TRBV9; D: TRBD2; size: NA; CDR3: CASSVVSSGRGDEQFF; DNA: TGTGCCAGCAGCGTAGTGTCGAGCGGGAGAGGCGATGAGCAGTTCTTC
J: TRBJ2-1; V: TRBV4-1; D: TRBD2; size: NA; CDR3: CASSQGTSASSYNEQFF; DNA: TGCGCCAGCAGCCAAGGGACTAGCGCGAGCTCCTACAATGAGCAGTTCTTC
J: TRBJ2-5; V: TRBV7-7; D: TRBD1; size: NA; CDR3: CASSLSTGGSKTQYF; DNA: TGTGCCAGCAGCTTGAGCACAGGGGGATCGAAGACCCAGTACTTC
J: TRBJ2-1; V: TRBV10-3; D: TRBD2; size: few; CDR3: CAISAGLAGDEQFF; DNA: TGTGCCATCAGTGCGGGACTAGCGGGAGATGAGCAGTTCTTC
J: TRBJ2-1; V: TRBV5-5; D: TRBD2; size: NA; CDR3: CASSYLSGGYNEQFF; DNA: TGTGCCAGCAGCTACCTTAGCGGGGGGTACAATGAGCAGTTCTTC
J: TRBJ2-1; V: TRBV15; D: NA; size: NA; CDR3: CATSREASRDEQFF; DNA: TGTGCCACCAGCAGAGAAGCTAGCAGGGATGAGCAGTTCTTC
J: TRBJ1-2; V: TRBV11-2; D: NA; size: NA; CDR3: CASSTRGYGYTF; DNA: TGTGCCAGCAGTACCAGGGGCTATGGCTACACCTTC
J: TRBJ2-7; V: TRBV10-3; D: NA; size: NA; CDR3: CAISVGIEQYF; DNA: TGTGCCATCAGTGTGGGTATCGAGCAGTACTTC
J: TRBJ2-1; V: TRBV4-2; D: TRBD2; size: few; CDR3: CASSPKGTGTSGKSRSYNEQFF; DNA: TGTGCCAGCAGCCCCAAGGGGACCGGGACTAGCGGGAAGTCAAGGTCCTACAATGAGCAGTTCTTC
J: TRBJ2-5; V: TRBV3-1; D: NA; size: once; CDR3: CASSHRSQGLETQYF; DNA: TGTGCCAGCAGCCATCGGTCCCAGGGTTTAGAGACCCAGTACTTC
J: TRBJ2-1; V: TRBV4-2; D: NA; size: NA; CDR3: CASSLRVQGYNEQFF; DNA: TGTGCCAGCAGCTTACGCGTACAGGGCTACAATGAGCAGTTCTTC
J: TRBJ1-2; V: TRBV24-1; D: TRBD1; size: few; CDR3: CATSDREVQGYTF; DNA: TGTGCCACGTCGGACAGGGAGGTTCAGGGCTACACCTTC
J: TRBJ2-4; V: TRBV10-1; D: TRBD2; size: NA; CDR3: CASSESSGSKNIQYF; DNA: TGCGCCAGCAGTGAATCCAGCGGGAGTAAAAACATTCAGTACTTC
J: TRBJ1-3; V: TRBV19; D: NA; size: few; CDR3: CASSMGSRYRSGNTIYF; DNA: TGTGCCAGTAGTATGGGGAGCAGGTACCGCTCTGGAAACACCATATATTTT
J: TRBJ2-2; V: TRBV12-3/TRBV12-4; D: NA; size: NA; CDR3: CASSLFDTGELFF; DNA: TGTGCCAGCAGTTTATTTGACACCGGGGAGCTGTTTTTT
J: TRBJ2-1; V: TRBV12-3/TRBV12-4; D: TRBD1; size: NA; CDR3: CASSIPLGTGFANEQFF; DNA: TGTGCCAGCAGTATCCCCCTCGGGACAGGGTTCGCCAATGAGCAGTTCTTC
J: TRBJ1-4; V: TRBV5-8; D: NA; size: few; CDR3: CASSPIRVGEKLFF; DNA: TGTGCCAGCAGCCCGATCCGAGTTGGTGAAAAACTGTTTTTT
J: TRBJ2-2; V: TRBV11-2; D: TRBD2; size: NA; CDR3: CASSPPGLAGGRVGELFF; DNA: TGTGCCAGCAGCCCTCCGGGACTAGCGGGAGGGCGCGTCGGGGAGCTGTTTTTT
J: TRBJ2-1; V: TRBV10-3; D: NA; size: few; CDR3: CAISESTRVSTYNEQFF; DNA: TGTGCCATCAGTGAGTCAACTAGAGTTTCCACCTACAATGAGCAGTTCTTC
J: TRBJ1-2; V: TRBV29-1; D: NA; size: few; CDR3: CSDRTAYGYTF; DNA: TGCAGCGATCGGACCGCTTATGGCTACACCTTC
J: TRBJ2-6; V: TRBV10-3; D: TRBD1; size: NA; CDR3: CTISLVWDRSSGANVLTF; DNA: TGTACCATCAGTTTAGTTTGGGACAGGTCCTCTGGGGCCAACGTCCTGACTTTC
J: TRBJ2-3; V: TRBV5-1; D: TRBD2; size: few; CDR3: CASSSALAGTTDTQYF; DNA: TGCGCCAGCAGCTCTGCACTAGCGGGGACCACAGATACGCAGTATTTT
J: TRBJ2-5; V: TRBV12-3/TRBV12-4; D: NA; size: few; CDR3: CASSPRAFQETQYF; DNA: TGTGCCAGCAGTCCCCGGGCCTTCCAAGAGACCCAGTACTTC
J: TRBJ2-3; V: TRBV2; D: NA; size: NA; CDR3: CASSEEVADTQYF; DNA: TGTGCCAGCAGTGAAGAAGTGGCAGATACGCAGTATTTT
J: TRBJ2-1; V: TRBV5-6; D: NA; size: few; CDR3: CASKKHNEQFF; DNA: TGTGCCAGCAAAAAGCATAATGAGCAGTTCTTC
J: TRBJ2-3; V: TRBV12-3/TRBV12-4; D: TRBD1; size: few; CDR3: CASSPRTGTASTDTQYF; DNA: TGTGCCAGCAGCCCCAGAACCGGGACAGCAAGCACAGATACGCAGTATTTT
J: TRBJ2-3; V: TRBV5-1; D: TRBD2; size: NA; CDR3: CASSHKRDADTQCF; DNA: TGCGCCAGCAGCCACAAGCGGGACGCAGATACGCAGTGTTTT
J: TRBJ1-1; V: TRBV29-1; D: NA; size: NA; CDR3: CSVETELNTEAFF; DNA: TGCAGCGTTGAGACAGAGCTGAACACTGAAGCTTTCTTT
J: TRBJ2-1; V: TRBV7-2; D: NA; size: few; CDR3: CASSEVGSSTYNEQFF; DNA: TGTGCCAGCAGTGAAGTGGGGAGTTCTACCTACAATGAGCAGTTCTTC
J: TRBJ2-5; V: TRBV4-1; D: TRBD2; size: few; CDR3: CASSQDPWVAGGQETQYF; DNA: TGCGCCAGCAGCCAAGACCCCTGGGTAGCGGGGGGCCAAGAGACCCAGTACTTC
J: TRBJ2-7; V: TRBV3-1; D: NA; size: NA; CDR3: CASSPGPNFRYEQYF; DNA: TGTGCCAGCAGCCCGGGACCGAATTTTCGGTACGAGCAGTACTTC
J: TRBJ1-3; V: TRBV19; D: NA; size: few; CDR3: CASLDRFVSGNTIYF; DNA: TGTGCCAGTCTCGACAGATTCGTCTCTGGAAACACCATATATTTT
J: TRBJ2-5; V: TRBV6-2/TRBV6-3; D: TRBD1; size: few; CDR3: CASSLQGAPETQYF; DNA: TGTGCCAGCAGTCTACAGGGGGCCCCAGAGACCCAGTACTTC
J: TRBJ2-3; V: TRBV20-1; D: TRBD2; size: few; CDR3: CSARSGGARDTQYF; DNA: TGCAGTGCTCGGAGCGGGGGGGCCAGAGATACGCAGTATTTT
J: TRBJ2-1; V: TRBV28; D: TRBD2; size: few; CDR3: CAGGPMIGGGTSGPSSYNEQFF; DNA: TGTGCCGGGGGACCCATGATCGGGGGAGGGACTAGCGGGCCGAGCTCCTACAATGAGCAGTTCTTC
J: TRBJ1-1; V: TRBV20-1; D: NA; size: few; CDR3: CSARVFSNTEAFF; DNA: TGCAGTGCTAGAGTCTTCTCGAACACTGAAGCTTTCTTT
J: TRBJ2-5; V: TRBV10-2; D: NA; size: NA; CDR3: CASSRWQDGETQYF; DNA: TGCGCCAGCAGTAGGTGGCAGGACGGGGAGACCCAGTACTTC
J: TRBJ2-1; V: TRBV6-2/TRBV6-3; D: NA; size: NA; CDR3: CASTPGPVLHEQFF; DNA: TGTGCCAGCACCCCGGGACCGGTCCTCCATGAGCAGTTCTTC
J: TRBJ2-2; V: TRBV12-3/TRBV12-4; D: NA; size: many; CDR3: CASSLGLGELFF; DNA: TGTGCCAGCAGTTTAGGTCTCGGGGAGCTGTTTTTT
J: TRBJ1-4; V: TRBV6-1; D: NA; size: few; CDR3: CASRSTGFNEKLFF; DNA: TGTGCCAGCAGATCTACAGGGTTTAATGAAAAACTGTTTTTT
J: TRBJ2-2; V: TRBV7-9; D: NA; size: NA; CDR3: CASSLPSAITGELFF; DNA: TGTGCCAGCAGCTTACCGTCGGCAATCACCGGGGAGCTGTTTTTT
J: TRBJ2-2; V: TRBV28; D: TRBD2; size: few; CDR3: CASSLISGRSGELFF; DNA: TGTGCCAGCAGTTTAATTAGCGGGAGAAGCGGGGAGCTGTTTTTT
J: TRBJ2-2; V: TRBV10-1; D: NA; size: few; CDR3: CASGGTTGELFF; DNA: TGCGCCAGTGGAGGGACCACCGGGGAGCTGTTTTTT
J: TRBJ1-1; V: TRBV24-1; D: NA; size: NA; CDR3: CATSDGANTEAFF; DNA: TGTGCCACCAGTGACGGGGCGAACACTGAAGCTTTCTTT
J: TRBJ2-1; V: TRBV20-1; D: TRBD2; size: few; CDR3: CSARGSGRRIEQFF; DNA: TGCAGTGCTAGAGGTAGCGGGAGACGGATTGAGCAGTTCTTC
J: TRBJ2-3; V: TRBV12-3/TRBV12-4; D: NA; size: NA; CDR3: CASSFAGGRTDTQYF; DNA: TGTGCCAGCAGTTTTGCAGGTGGCCGGACAGATACGCAGTATTTT
J: TRBJ2-7; V: TRBV7-9; D: TRBD1; size: NA; CDR3: CASSLNEGPGGKYEQYF; DNA: TGTGCCAGCAGCTTAAATGAGGGGCCAGGGGGAAAATACGAGCAGTACTTC
J: TRBJ1-4; V: TRBV20-1; D: NA; size: few; CDR3: CSASGGLTTNEKLFF; DNA: TGCAGTGCTAGTGGGGGGTTGACAACTAATGAAAAACTGTTTTTT
J: TRBJ2-1; V: TRBV4-2; D: TRBD2; size: NA; CDR3: CASSPNSGGAGQFF; DNA: TGTGCCAGCAGCCCCAATAGCGGGGGGGCGGGGCAGTTCTTC
J: TRBJ2-3; V: TRBV2; D: NA; size: NA; CDR3: CASRGPGLDTQYF; DNA: TGTGCCAGCAGGGGGCCCGGGCTGGATACGCAGTATTTT
J: TRBJ1-2; V: TRBV9; D: NA; size: few; CDR3: CASSVVDRGGYTF; DNA: TGTGCCAGCAGCGTAGTCGATCGGGGAGGCTACACCTTC
J: TRBJ1-5; V: TRBV7-2; D: NA; size: few; CDR3: CASSLSVGSNQPQHF; DNA: TGTGCCAGCAGCTTATCAGTGGGTAGCAATCAGCCCCAGCATTTT